These 24 T cell receptor beta chains were all obtained from the same sample, sequenced in a study of shared clonotypes between healthy human individuals. Some clones are missing from TCRdb's copy, which holds only in-frame ones; the method was immunoSEQ multiplex PCR. The sample lists some 2 million clones; 85% to 95% were seen once. Sequenced input: naive CD4+ T cells sorted from blood. Subset of the sample: CD45RA+ positively selected. The receptors derive from a man aged 18 to 29 in good health.

Notes on this clone: With a much larger clone just one base away, this may be a read error. Other nucleotide sequences from this sample produce the same CDR3. The rearrangement joins TRBV10-1 to TRBJ2-7, with unresolved D. The CDR3 sequence is 13 residues long. V shed 5 bases and J shed 0 bases, with 8 bases lying between them. The germline gives CDR1 WNHNN, CDR2 SYGVQD (reference sequence). The CDR3 loop reads CASSSGSSYEQYF. In DNA, the CDR3 is TGCGCCAGCAGTTCGGGCAGCTCCTACGAGCAGTACTTC.

About this clone itself: Other DNA sequences within the sample encode an identical CDR3. The chain couples TRBV9 to TRBJ2-1, with 13 bases identical to TRBD2. The CDR3 loop spans 17 amino acids. Germline V gives CDR1 SGDLS, CDR2 YYNGEE. V trimming: 0 bases; J trimming: 3 bases; junction bases outside the gene matches: 3. This chain's CDR3 is CASSVGTSGSFYNEQFF. CDR3 sequence (DNA): TGTGCCAGCAGCGTAGGGACTAGCGGGAGTTTCTACAATGAGCAGTTCTTC.

CDR3 nucleotide sequence: TGTGCCAGCAGTCTATCAAATAGGGGCGAGCAGTACTTC. Translated: CASSLSNRGEQYF. This rearrangement joins TRBV2 to TRBJ2-7; possible D gene TRBD1, 5 bases. Germline values: CDR1 SNHLY, CDR2 FYNNEI. The CDR3 covers 13 residues. Trimming stripped 5 bases from V and 6 bases from J, with 14 bases between.

This chain links TRBV15 with TRBJ1-3; D is unresolved. Germline CDR1 reads LNHNV; CDR2 reads YYDKDF (reference sequence). Trimming removed 1 base at V and 1 base at J, with 11 bases between. The CDR3 runs 16 residues. In DNA, the CDR3 is TGTGCCACCAGCAGAGGAGGAGGGCAATCTGGAAACACCATATATTTT. Protein: CATSRGGGQSGNTIYF.

The CDR3 DNA reads TGTGCCAGCAGTTACCAGGAAAATGAAAAACTGTTTTTT. Its translation: CASSYQENEKLFF. V is TRBV6-5 and J is TRBJ1-4; D is unresolved. V was cut by 2 bases and J by 5 bases, with 6 bases left in between. Germline V gene sequence: CDR1 MNHEY, CDR2 SVGAGI. The CDR3 has 13 residues.

CDR3 sequence reads: CASSLVRGSEQYF. DNA for the CDR3: TGTGCCAGCAGTTTAGTCAGGGGATCCGAGCAGTACTTC. The chain links TRBV28 to TRBJ2-7; D may be TRBD1 (6 bases). Per the germline V gene, CDR1 is MDHEN and CDR2 is SYDVKM. The CDR3 is made up of 13 amino acids. Trimming left V 2 bases short and J 6 bases short, with 11 bases between.

The V and J genes are TRBV2 and TRBJ2-2, with D maybe TRBD2 (5 bases). Trimming took off 4 bases at V and 7 bases at J, with 7 bases between the two ends. Per the germline V gene, CDR1 is SNHLY and CDR2 is FYNNEI. CDR3 length equals 12 residues. This chain's CDR3 is CASSVGSGELFF. CDR3 nucleotide sequence: TGTGCCAGCAGTGTAGGGAGCGGGGAGCTGTTTTTT.

The chain joins TRBV7-2 to TRBJ2-7; 13 bases are shared with TRBD2. The germline gives CDR1 SGHTA, CDR2 FQGNSA. V gave up 5 bases and J gave up 5 bases; unmatched junction bases: 12. The CDR3 contains 17 residues. CDR3 sequence reads: CASSPRGLAGTRHEQYF. CDR3 nucleotide sequence: TGTGCCAGCAGCCCGCGGGGACTAGCGGGAACGCGACACGAGCAGTACTTC.

The V and J genes are TRBV4-2 and TRBJ1-2; TRBD1 agrees at 11 bases. The CDR3 loop spans 13 amino acids. CDR1 is LGHNA and CDR2 is YNFKEQ in the germline V gene. V shed 1 base, J shed 8 bases, and the junction held 0 bases outside the gene matches. The CDR3, as DNA: TGTGCCAGCAGCCAAGGGACAGGGGGCGGCTACACCTTC. As protein: CASSQGTGGGYTF.

The chain recombines TRBV6-5 with TRBJ1-6, with D unresolved. V was shortened by 1 base and J by 12 bases, with 7 bases between the two germline ends. CDR1 MNHEY and CDR2 SVGAGI come from the germline V gene. The CDR3 extends over 12 amino acids. The CDR3 loop reads CASSYLGQPLHF. DNA of the CDR3: TGTGCCAGCAGTTACTTAGGCCAACCCCTCCACTTT.

This rearrangement joins TRBV30 to TRBJ2-5; 8 bases are a match to TRBD1. CDR1 is GTSNPN and CDR2 is SVGIG in the germline V gene (reference sequence). With 4 bases clipped from V and 7 bases from J, the junction kept 14 bases outside the gene matches. The CDR3 totals 15 residues. The CDR3 region is CAWKPGGRGLATQYF. Here the CDR3 DNA reads TGTGCCTGGAAACCAGGGGGCAGGGGTTTGGCGACCCAGTACTTC.

J is TRBJ2-1 and V is TRBV10-2; D unresolved. The CDR3 consists of 13 residues. Germline CDR1 WSHSY, CDR2 SAAADI. V was clipped by 8 bases and J by 6 bases, with 14 bases between them. This chain's CDR3 is CASQVGAANEQFF. CDR3 nucleotide sequence: TGCGCCAGCCAGGTGGGTGCAGCCAATGAGCAGTTCTTC.

V is TRBV2 and J is TRBJ1-2, with unresolved D. The CDR3 is 12 residues long. Germline V lookup: CDR1 SNHLY, CDR2 FYNNEI. V was clipped by 7 bases and J by 0 bases, with 6 bases between them. The CDR3 nucleotides are TGTGCCAGCACCGTTGCTAACTATGGCTACACCTTC. This encodes CASTVANYGYTF.

The rearrangement joins TRBV6-5 to TRBJ2-5; 10 bases line up with TRBD1. From germline, CDR1 is MNHEY and CDR2 SVGAGI. The CDR3 consists of 15 residues. Unmatched junction bases numbered 10, after V lost 7 bases and J lost 5 bases. The CDR3 region is CASTQTGGAFETQYF. The CDR3 region has the DNA TGTGCCAGCACCCAGACAGGGGGCGCGTTCGAGACCCAGTACTTC.

This chain uses TRBV7-9 with TRBJ2-7, with 7 bases fitting TRBD1. The CDR3 totals 15 residues. The ends lost 4 bases at V and 2 bases at J; junction bases unmatched: 8. CDR1 is SEHNR and CDR2 is FQNEAQ in the germline V gene (reference sequence). For the CDR3, the DNA is TGTGCCAGCAGCTCAGAGGGGGCGCGAACCTACGAGCAGTACTTC. Translation: CASSSEGARTYEQYF. Variable domain in full (rest from reference TRBV7-9 and TRBJ2-7): DTGVSQNPRHKITKRGQNVTFRCDPISEHNRLYWYRQTLGQGPEFLTYFQNEAQLEKSRLLSDRFSAERPKGSFSTLEIQRTEQGDSAMYLCASSSEGARTYEQYFGPGTRLTVT.

V and J are TRBV5-1 and TRBJ2-5; 7 bases align to TRBD1. The V gene's germline CDR1 is SGHRS and CDR2 YFSETQ. J was trimmed by 5 bases and V by 2 bases; bases with no gene match: 6. The CDR3 contains 14 residues. CDR3 nucleotides: TGCGCCAGCAGCTTTGGGGGACAGTTGGAGACCCAGTACTTC. Encoded protein: CASSFGGQLETQYF.

The chain combines TRBV10-3 with TRBJ1-6; D may be TRBD1 (5 bases). This CDR3 spans 13 amino acids. Trimming removed 7 bases at V and 5 bases at J, with 9 bases between. Germline V lookup: CDR1 ENHRY, CDR2 SYGVKD. The CDR3, as DNA: TGTGCCATCAAAGGACATAATAATTCACCCCTCCACTTT. This encodes CAIKGHNNSPLHF.

This clone was seen only a few times. The V gene is TRBV6-1, the J gene TRBJ1-6, with 7 positions matching TRBD1. V was clipped by 8 bases and J by 5 bases; unmatched bases: 3. This CDR3 contains 13 residues. Germline V gene sequence: CDR1 MNHNS, CDR2 SASEGT. The CDR3: CASGTGDNSPLHF. CDR3 in DNA: TGTGCCAGCGGAACAGGGGATAATTCACCCCTCCACTTT.

The chain joins TRBV5-1 to TRBJ2-7, with D tentatively TRBD2 (6 bases). V lost 0 bases, J lost 2 bases, and 12 bases lay in between. The CDR3 runs 15 residues. The germline CDR1 and CDR2 sequences are SGHRS and YFSETQ. CDR3 nucleotides: TGCGCCAGCAGCTTGGATGGTAGCGGTCCCTACGAGCAGTACTTC. The encoded protein is CASSLDGSGPYEQYF.

CDR3 sequence (DNA): TGTGCCAGCAGTACGGGACAGGGGGTAGGGGATGAAAAACTGTTTTTT. As protein: CASSTGQGVGDEKLFF. V is TRBV25-1 and J is TRBJ1-4; 11 positions agree with TRBD1. Trimming took 5 bases from V and 6 from J; bases not matched to a gene: 8. CDR1 is MGHDK, CDR2 SYGVNS, per germline. CDR3 length: 16 residues.

The rearrangement links TRBV5-1 to TRBJ1-2, with D perhaps matching TRBD1 (6 bases). V lost 0 bases and J 0 bases, leaving 12 bases between the germline ends. Germline V gene sequence: CDR1 SGHRS, CDR2 YFSETQ. The CDR3 consists of 16 residues. The chain's CDR3 is CASSLGTDRSNYGYTF. The CDR3 DNA sequence: TGCGCCAGCAGCTTGGGGACAGACAGATCTAACTATGGCTACACCTTC.

The rearrangement uses TRBV6-5 and TRBJ2-2; 9 bases map to TRBD2. Trimming took 6 bases from V and 6 from J; bases not matched to a gene: 8. Germline CDR1 MNHEY, CDR2 SVGAGI. The CDR3 sequence is 15 residues long. The CDR3 bases are TGTGCCAGCAGACTCCCGGGACTAGCTTCCGGGGAGCTGTTTTTT. Its protein is CASRLPGLASGELFF.

The chain is built from TRBV20-1 and TRBJ2-7; TRBD1 matches 7 bases. Germline V CDR1 and CDR2: DFQATT, SNEGSKA (reference sequence). The CDR3 spans 11 residues. V shed 7 bases and J 5 bases; nucleotides not matched to a gene: 5. For the CDR3, the DNA is TGCAGTGTCGACAGGGTCCACGAGCAGTACTTC. It specifies CSVDRVHEQYF.

The chain is built from TRBV9 and TRBJ2-7, with 13 bases identical to TRBD2. CDR1 is SGDLS and CDR2 is YYNGEE in the germline V gene. Germline trimming cut 4 bases from V and 4 bases from J; bases unmatched to any gene: 2. This CDR3 region has 14 residues. The CDR3 DNA follows: TGTGCCAGCAGCACGGGACTAGCGGGATACGAGCAGTACTTC. Translating gives CASSTGLAGYEQYF.